The clone carrying this T cell receptor beta chain was seen a few times. This entry belongs to a study of T cells in Graves' hyperthyroidism and ophthalmopathy. There were TCR beta CDR3 regions amplified from RNA transcripts. The study used the HTBI primer set for a first-round RT-PCR of the TCR CDR3. From the multiplex PCR reads, TCRdb called clonotypes with MiXCR, one entry per CDR3 protein. This table has 370,000 or so distinct CDR3 sequences, less than 15% appearing once. Deletions cut 4 bases from V and 2 bases from J, with 12 bases between. CDR1 is DFQATT and CDR2 is SNEGSKA in the germline V gene (reference sequence). This CDR3 has 13 amino acids.

The receptor's source is a man aged 30 to 45 with Graves' hyperthyroidism that later progressed to Graves' ophthalmopathy. This sequence joins TRBV20-1 and TRBJ2-7; D possibly uses TRBD1 or TRBD2 (5 bases each). The specimen sequenced was blood. The CDR3 loop is CSAIGDGTYEQYF. The CDR3 DNA sequence: TGCAGTGCTATTGGGGACGGGACCTACGAGCAGTACTTC.